One T cell receptor (beta chain) is described in this entry. Its antigen specificity is not known. No much larger clonotype is one base removed from it; base qualities were not supplied. CDR1 and CDR2 (GTSNPN, SVGIG) derive from the germline V gene (reference sequence). Reading from cysteine to phenylalanine, the CDR3 counts 16 amino acids. Left in the record is the CDR3 DNA by itself, 48 bases read in frame from the first base. V is trimmed back by 5 bases and J by 6 bases, and the junction contains 16 bases that no gene match accounts for. This record comes from a study of blood T cells in healthy people across ages (dated by TCRdb to the mid-2010s). General notes on the study: In model experiments, roughly one uniquely barcoded TCR beta cDNA molecule per two T cells was captured by template switching. The study measured age-related changes in TCR beta repertoire diversity using deep sequencing normalized with unique cDNA molecular identifiers. The donors were divided into four age groups: young (average about 15 years), middle-aged (almost 40), aged (roughly 60) and long-lived (about 80). Donors of different ages were randomly distributed across sequencing lanes to avoid experimental bias. For two donors (one aged 18 to 29 and one aged 80 or older), the study analyzed two additional independent replicas of 1 million unique cDNA reads from the same blood draw.

Libraries were constructed by 5' RACE. Sequencer: Illumina HiSeq 2500. A second PCR of roughly 7 to 12 cycles was run with a J-beta primer mix and a sample-barcoded 5' primer. A unique molecular identifier was introduced onto each TCR beta cDNA molecule by a template-switch 5' adaptor carrying 12 random nucleotides. At least 2.5 million CDR3-containing paired-end reads were obtained from each sample. First-strand cDNA synthesis was performed from all RNA using the Mint cDNA synthesis kit, with priming by a TRBC-specific oligonucleotide. Following uracil-DNA glycosylase treatment, all cDNA underwent a first 18-cycle PCR with the universal primers M1SS and BC2_uni_R. The study's processing was this. Normalization of each sample was performed by random selection of 1 million high-quality reads, each carrying a distinct molecular identifier. Instead of being binned into consensus sequences, reads with shared molecular identifiers were discarded. CDR3 identification, clonotype clustering and error correction used MiTCR with a Q25 quality threshold and the strictest error-elimination algorithm. Lower-bound total TCR beta diversity was estimated with a nonparametric unseen species model using Euler transformation. Using fastp at Q25 and MiXCR, TCRdb reprocessed the public reads and kept productive beta chains. Rows with one shared CDR3 protein collapse into an entry with the most common genes and DNA. What appears here as the V and J calls and clone size reflects TCRdb's work, not the paper's. For this sample the table gives approximately 850,000 distinct CDR3 sequences, of which 40% to 50% were detected only once. Clones ranked in the top ten supply 15% to 25% of the sample.

The research as a whole found: Since profiling was done on bulk unsorted PBMCs, naive and antigen-experienced compartments could not be conclusively compared. As age increased, observed TCR beta diversity per million T cells dropped in a roughly linear way, and a significant reduction was already evident by age around 41. Because the CMV infection status of the donors was unknown, age-related changes in expanded clonotypes may potentially have been confounded. Compared with the aged group, the long-lived group had more naive CD4+ T cells, fewer expanded clones and increased TCR diversity, a pattern suggesting age selection. Total diversity estimates from one million sequenced T cells were considered lower bounds and underestimates. A strong correlation was found between observed TCR beta diversity and the percentage of naive T cells measured by flow cytometry.

Systemically healthy Caucasian individuals from Russia, about 38 in total and aged roughly 6 to 100 years, were included as donors. Ten milliliters of peripheral blood were drawn from each donor into EDTA-treated Vacutainer tubes. Ficoll-Paque density-gradient centrifugation was used to isolate PBMCs, with at least 7 million obtained per sample. Trizol reagent was used to extract total RNA from the PBMCs, yielding at least 5.5 micrograms per sample. The percentages of naive CD45RAhigh/CD27high T cells were determined by flow cytometry on a PBMC aliquot from every donor. The TCR was taken from a man aged 55 to 70 in good health. The sample consisted of blood. Recombination joined TRBV30 with TRBJ2-7; a stretch of 10 junction bases matches TRBD2. The CDR3 amino acid sequence is: CAWLLKAGGPTGEQYF. The DNA is TGTGCCTGGCTTTTGAAAGCGGGGGGGCCTACTGGCGAGCAGTACTTC.